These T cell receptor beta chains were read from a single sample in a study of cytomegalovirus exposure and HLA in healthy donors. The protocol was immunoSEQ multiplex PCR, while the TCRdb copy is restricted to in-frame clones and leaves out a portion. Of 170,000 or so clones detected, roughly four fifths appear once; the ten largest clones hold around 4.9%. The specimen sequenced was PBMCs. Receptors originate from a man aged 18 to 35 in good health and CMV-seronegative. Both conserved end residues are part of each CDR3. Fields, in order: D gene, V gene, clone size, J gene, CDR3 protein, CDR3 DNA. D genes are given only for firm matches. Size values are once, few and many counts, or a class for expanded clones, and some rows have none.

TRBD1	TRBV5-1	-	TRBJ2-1	CASSPGTGGNEQFF	TGCGCCAGCAGCCCCGGGACAGGGGGCAATGAGCAGTTCTTC
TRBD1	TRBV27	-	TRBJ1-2	CASSSSGTGAYLPYGYTF	TGTGCCAGCAGTTCCTCCGGGACAGGGGCTTATCTGCCCTATGGCTACACCTTC
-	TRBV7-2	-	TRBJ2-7	CASSLVSANSYEQYF	TGTGCCAGCAGCTTAGTGTCAGCGAACTCCTACGAGCAGTACTTC
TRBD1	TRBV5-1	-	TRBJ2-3	CASSSPDRGDTQYF	TGCGCCAGCAGCTCTCCGGACAGGGGCGATACGCAGTATTTT
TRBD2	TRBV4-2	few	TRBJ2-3	CASSQELSGLAIDTQYF	TGTGCCAGCAGCCAAGAGTTATCGGGACTAGCAATAGATACGCAGTATTTT
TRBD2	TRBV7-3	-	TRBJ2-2	CASSLRGGRANPGELFF	TGTGCCAGCAGCTTAAGGGGCGGGAGGGCCAATCCCGGGGAGCTGTTTTTT
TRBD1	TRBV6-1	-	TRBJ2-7	CASSELAQGGYEQYF	TGTGCCAGCAGTGAGTTGGCACAGGGGGGATACGAGCAGTACTTC
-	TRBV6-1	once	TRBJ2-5	CASCIYSFPETQYF	TGTGCCAGCTGCATCTACAGTTTCCCAGAGACCCAGTACTTC
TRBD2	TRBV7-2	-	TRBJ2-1	CASSLTSGPYNEQFF	TGTGCCAGCAGCTTGACTAGCGGCCCCTACAATGAGCAGTTCTTC
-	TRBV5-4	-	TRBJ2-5	CASSRGIQETQYF	TGTGCCAGCAGCCGCGGCATACAAGAGACCCAGTACTTC
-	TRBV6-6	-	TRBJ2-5	CASSETRYQETQYF	TGTGCCAGCAGTGAGACGCGGTACCAAGAGACCCAGTACTTC
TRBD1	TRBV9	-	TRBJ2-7	CASSGDRGYEQYF	TGTGCCAGCAGCGGCGACAGGGGATACGAGCAGTACTTC
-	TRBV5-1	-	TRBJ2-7	CASSLDPGSYEQYF	TGCGCCAGCAGCTTGGACCCGGGATCCTACGAGCAGTACTTC
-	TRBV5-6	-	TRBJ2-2	CASSWGLAGTTGELFF	TGTGCCAGCAGCTGGGGGCTGGCAGGAACCACCGGGGAGCTGTTTTTT
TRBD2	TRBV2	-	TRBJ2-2	CASSRVGRGINTGELFF	TGTGCCAGCAGTCGAGTCGGGCGGGGGATAAACACCGGGGAGCTGTTTTTT
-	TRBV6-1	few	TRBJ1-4	CASSGQDEKLFF	TGTGCCAGCAGTGGACAGGACGAAAAACTGTTTTTT
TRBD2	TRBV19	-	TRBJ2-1	CASSAGRGLAGGEQFF	TGTGCCAGTAGTGCGGGACGGGGACTAGCGGGTGGTGAGCAGTTCTTC